This entry describes one T cell receptor (beta chain). Trimming shortened V by 4 bases and J by 5 bases, and 12 bases separated the two germline ends. The CDR3 has 13 amino acids. CDR1 LGHDT and CDR2 YNNKEL come from the germline V gene (reference sequence). This sample is drawn from a study of blood T cell repertoires in COVID-19. Background on the study: COVID-19 samples collected from the United States, Italy and Spain covered acute and convalescent phases.

The repertoire was sequenced with immunoSEQ multiplex PCR; TCRdb's copy has only in-frame clones and lacks some. The sample has some 28,000 clones, 76% seen once. The sequenced sample consisted of peripheral blood. This TCR was recovered from a man aged 65 to 85 with acute or convalescent COVID-19. The chain employs TRBV3-1 (or the pseudogene TRBV3-2) and TRBJ2-7; TRBD2 might be the D (5 bases). For the CDR3, the DNA is TGTGCCAGCAGCCGCGTAACTAGAAACGAGCAGTACTTC. Encoded protein: CASSRVTRNEQYF.